The source of this T cell receptor beta chain is a study of regulatory T cells in long-lasting Graves disease. Germline V gives CDR1 GTSNPN, CDR2 SVGIG (reference sequence). Trimming at V came to 8 bases and at J to 2 bases, leaving 8 bases not matched to a gene. The CDR3 runs 13 residues. This clonotype was seen ten or more times. Library construction for TCR beta used iRepertoire HTBI primers and Arm-PCR of CDR3 regions. TCRdb analysed the multiplex PCR reads with MiXCR anew, one entry per CDR3 protein. The sample yields 350,000 to 450,000 distinct CDR3 sequences, roughly 12% seen once. The time point: newly diagnosed GD, antithyroid drugs for less than 3 months. Making the TCR library involved RNA that had been extracted from PBMCs. These data also featured in a second study, about T cells in Graves' hyperthyroidism and ophthalmopathy.

The sample in question was peripheral blood mononuclear cells (PBMCs), obtained at new diagnosis, from a patient treated with antithyroid drugs. This clonotype was sampled from a woman between 18 and 29 years old with Graves disease. The chain joins TRBV30 to TRBJ2-7; TRBD2 agrees at 8 bases. Here the CDR3 reads CAHKRENPYEQYF. The CDR3 coding sequence is TGTGCCCACAAGCGGGAGAACCCCTACGAGCAGTACTTC.